These 13 T cell receptor beta chains came from one sample sequenced in a study of T cell responses to AZD1222 COVID-19 vaccine (TCRdb year 2021). Sample time point, as interpreted from the label and publication: baseline before first vaccination. Receptors were amplified or captured by the immunoSEQ multiplex PCR assay. TCRdb provides this immuneACCESS table in a form limited to in-frame rearrangements. Some clones are lacking; in checked studies, under half of them reflect an unresolved V gene, and why the rest are absent is not known. The table for this sample records about 140,000 clones. Approximately 2% of the sample rests with the top ten. The material sequenced was peripheral blood. These receptors all stem from an adult in good health.

The chain has TRBV7-2 and TRBJ2-5; D is uncertain. V was clipped by 4 bases and J by 2 bases, with 14 bases between them. This CDR3 has 15 residues. Germline lookup yields CDR1 SGHTA and CDR2 FQGNSA. The CDR3 coding sequence is TGTGCCAGCAGCTCGAAGGGTCGTAGGCAAGAGACCCAGTACTTC. The encoded protein is CASSSKGRRQETQYF. Combining the CDR3 with reference TRBV7-2 and TRBJ2-5 gives the whole variable domain GAGVSQSPSNKVTEKGKDVELRCDPISGHTALYWYRQSLGQGLEFLIYFQGNSAPDKSGLPSDRFSAERTGGSVSTLTIQRTQQEDSAVYLCASSSKGRRQETQYFGPGTRLLVL.

Written as DNA, the CDR3 is TGTGCCAGCAGCTTAGTGGGGACAGGTTTCAATGAGCAGTTCTTC. This sequence encodes CASSLVGTGFNEQFF. The rearrangement joins TRBV11-3 to TRBJ2-1; 8 nucleotides match TRBD1. The V and J ends lost 1 base and 6 bases, in that order; junction bases with no gene match: 5. In germline, CDR1 is SGHNT, CDR2 YENEEA. This CDR3 spans 15 amino acids. Filled out from reference TRBV11-3 and TRBJ2-1, the complete variable domain reads EAGVVQSPRYKIIEKKQPVAFWCNPISGHNTLYWYLQNLGQGPELLIRYENEEAVDDSQLPKDRFSAERLKGVDSTLKIQPAELGDSAVYLCASSLVGTGFNEQFFGPGTRLTVL.

The chain recombines TRBV11-3 with TRBJ2-4; D gene uncertain. CDR1 is SGHNT and CDR2 is YENEEA in the germline V gene. This CDR3 has 14 amino acids. V dropped 8 bases and J dropped 1 base, with 12 bases sitting between them. The CDR3 sequence is CASARGVAKNIQYF. In nucleotides, the CDR3 is TGTGCCAGCGCCCGTGGGGTGGCCAAAAACATTCAGTACTTC.

The rearrangement uses TRBV19 and TRBJ2-3; D call uncertain. Germline lookup yields CDR1 LNHDA and CDR2 SQIVND (reference sequence). This CDR3 is 15 amino acids long. The V gene lost 7 bases and the J gene lost 2 bases, with 16 bases spanning the gap. CDR3 sequence: CASTPTPTPTDTQYF. The CDR3 region has the DNA TGTGCCAGTACTCCGACCCCAACCCCCACAGATACGCAGTATTTT.

The chain recombines TRBV11-2 with TRBJ1-1; D remains unclear. This CDR3 spans 13 amino acids. CDR1 is SGHAT and CDR2 is FQNNGV in the germline V gene. V shed 5 bases and J shed 0 bases, with 7 bases lying between them. CDR3 sequence (DNA): TGTGCCAGCAGCGCGTCTATGAACACTGAAGCTTTCTTT. Protein sequence: CASSASMNTEAFF.

The rearrangement links TRBV28 to TRBJ1-3; the match to TRBD1 covers 7 bases. Germline loops: CDR1 MDHEN, CDR2 SYDVKM. Trimming took 6 bases from V and 0 from J; bases not matched to a gene: 11. This CDR3 is built from 17 residues. The CDR3 loop is CASRAQGEFFSGNTIYF. In nucleotides, the CDR3 is TGTGCCAGCAGAGCTCAGGGGGAATTTTTCTCTGGAAACACCATATATTTT.

The rearrangement uses TRBV5-1 and TRBJ2-3, with D maybe TRBD1 (6 bases). Looked up from germline, CDR1 is SGHRS and CDR2 is YFSETQ. This CDR3 has 16 residues. The ends were cut back, 0 bases at V and 5 bases at J, with 16 bases in the middle. This chain's CDR3 is CASSLVGDTKVDTQYF. The DNA of the CDR3 is TGCGCCAGCAGCTTGGTGGGGGACACTAAGGTAGATACGCAGTATTTT.

The gene calls are TRBV7-9 and TRBJ1-2; 10 bases agree with TRBD1. CDR1 is SEHNR, CDR2 FQNEAQ, per germline (reference sequence). This CDR3 is 14 amino acids long. Trimming at V came to 6 bases and at J to 5 bases, leaving 6 bases not matched to a gene. In DNA, the CDR3 is TGTGCCAGCAGTCGGGACAGGGGAAAATATGGCTACACCTTC. It translates to CASSRDRGKYGYTF.

V usage is TRBV6-2 or TRBV6-3 and J usage is TRBJ1-5; D perhaps matches TRBD1 (5 bases). V was clipped by 3 bases and J by 6 bases, with 18 bases between them. This CDR3 has 16 residues. The germline V gene has CDR1 MNHEY and CDR2 SVGEGT. Here the CDR3 reads CASSYLSAGSGQPQHF. CDR3 bases: TGTGCCAGCAGTTATTTGTCCGCAGGGTCTGGTCAGCCCCAGCATTTT.

This chain connects TRBV27 to TRBJ1-6, with D tentatively TRBD1 (5 bases). The V and J ends lost 1 base and 7 bases respectively, with 8 bases between them. CDR1 is MNHEY, CDR2 SMNVEV, per germline (reference sequence). The CDR3 loop spans 14 amino acids. The CDR3 DNA reads TGTGCCAGCAGTTTATATGCAGGGAATTCACCCCTCCACTTT. It yields the protein CASSLYAGNSPLHF.

The V gene is TRBV19, the J gene TRBJ1-1; no firm D call. With 3 bases removed from V and 6 bases from J, the gap between germline ends came to 14 bases. The CDR3 loop spans 14 amino acids. Germline V gene sequence: CDR1 LNHDA, CDR2 SQIVND (reference sequence). CDR3 sequence reads: CASSIRHADPEAFF. The CDR3 nucleotides are TGTGCCAGTAGTATCCGGCACGCCGACCCTGAAGCTTTCTTT.

The chain carries TRBV27 and TRBJ1-1; D ambiguous. The CDR3 spans 12 residues. Germline lookup yields CDR1 MNHEY and CDR2 SMNVEV (reference sequence). Between the trimmed V and J ends, which lost 2 bases and 9 bases, there was a span of 10 bases. The CDR3: CASSLGGRKAFF. The CDR3 coding sequence is TGTGCCAGCAGTTTAGGAGGGCGGAAAGCTTTCTTT.

The chain has TRBV11-3 and TRBJ1-6; D might be TRBD1 (5 bases). Between the trimmed V and J ends, which lost 5 bases and 7 bases, there was a span of 21 bases. The CDR3 is made up of 17 amino acids. Germline V gene lookup returns CDR1 SGHNT and CDR2 YENEEA. CDR3 protein: CASSPSQIGGRNSPLHF. The CDR3 bases are TGTGCCAGCAGCCCTTCCCAGATCGGGGGTCGGAATTCACCCCTCCACTTT.